The source of this T cell receptor (beta chain) is a study of OX40 agonist ivuxolimab in advanced cancers. As for the study in general: The patients' treatment was ivuxolimab, an agonistic anti-OX40 (CD134) antibody.

V was pared by 7 bases and J by 1 base, with 11 bases of the junction left unmatched. This CDR3 has 16 residues. CDR1 is LNHDA, CDR2 SQIVND, per germline (reference sequence). Clones were read by immunoSEQ multiplex PCR, and TCRdb kept only the in-frame ones, dropping some. The sample has roughly 100,000 clones; approximately 90% are singletons. The material sequenced was CD4+ or CD8+ T cells sorted from blood, taken in a trial of the OX40 agonist ivuxolimab. V is TRBV19 and J is TRBJ2-3; 7 bases are a match to TRBD1. The source of this sequence is an adult with an advanced solid tumor such as melanoma, head and neck, liver or kidney cancer. The CDR3 region is CASTGFGTERTDTQYF. CDR3 nucleotides: TGTGCCAGTACAGGCTTCGGGACAGAACGCACAGATACGCAGTATTTT.